The clone carrying this T cell receptor (beta chain) was found a few times. Antigen unknown. The data originate from a study of Graves' ophthalmopathy and Graves' hyperthyroidism. Study-wide context: Peripheral blood sampling preceded any treatment and occurred at initial diagnosis. Findings of the study overall: Cross-validated, the 13-signature model showed 87.88%/81.08% sensitivity/specificity, and 80%/75% in the test set. Among expanded thyroid clonotypes above 0.001 frequency, most also occurred in blood.

CDR1 and CDR2 (germline): SGHDN, FVKESK. V was pared by 5 bases and J by 5 bases, with 8 bases of the junction left unmatched. This CDR3 is built from 15 residues. RNA transcripts were the template, and TCR beta CDR3 regions were amplified from them. HTBI primers served in a first-round RT-PCR, which a second-round multiplex PCR followed. TCRdb analysed the multiplex PCR reads with MiXCR anew, one entry per CDR3 protein. The sample includes almost 750,000 distinct CDR3 sequences, 40% of them seen just once. Other autoimmune diseases, uncontrolled infections, pregnancy and lactation each led to patient exclusion.

The J gene is TRBJ2-2, the V gene TRBV14, with 7 bases lining up with TRBD1. Sequenced material: peripheral blood. The source is an adult man with Graves' ophthalmopathy. CDR3 sequence (DNA): TGTGCCAGCAGCGCGAAGATGACAGGGACCGGGGAGCTGTTTTTT. The encoded protein is CASSAKMTGTGELFF.